Presented here are 27 T cell receptor beta chains from one specimen sequenced in a study of cytomegalovirus exposure and HLA in healthy donors. Primers included in the PCR were 60 Vbeta and 13 Jbeta primers. The assay was immunoSEQ multiplex PCR, and TCRdb's table has in-frame clones only and misses some. The repertoire includes about 170,000 clones, about 82% of them detected once, and about 0.8% sits in the top ten. Source material: PBMCs. Every receptor here comes from a woman younger than 30 in good health and CMV-seronegative.

The CDR3 loop reads CASSSTLAGGPNEQFF. For the CDR3, the DNA is TGTGCCAGCAGTTCGACTCTAGCGGGAGGGCCCAATGAGCAGTTCTTC. The chain has TRBV28 and TRBJ2-1, with 12 bases identical to TRBD2. Germline V CDR1 and CDR2: MDHEN, SYDVKM. This CDR3 is built from 16 residues. V lost 4 bases and J lost 6; bases outside the gene matches: 7.

This rearrangement joins TRBV6-5 to TRBJ2-2; TRBD1 matches at 9 bases. The junction had 5 bases not matched to a gene; V was cut back by 2 bases and J by 4 bases. In germline, CDR1 is MNHEY, CDR2 SVGAGI. CDR3 length: 16 residues. CDR3 residues: CASSYVTGGSTGELFF. The CDR3 nucleotides are TGTGCCAGCAGTTACGTCACAGGGGGCTCCACCGGGGAGCTGTTTTTT.

The chain links TRBV15 to TRBJ1-5; D not resolved. The germline V gene has CDR1 LNHNV and CDR2 YYDKDF (reference sequence). The V and J ends lost 0 bases and 15 bases respectively, with 15 bases between them. This CDR3 has 13 residues. CDR3 in DNA: TGTGCCACCAGCAGAGATCAATGGCGCGGCCGGCATTTT. This codes for CATSRDQWRGRHF. Together with reference TRBV15 and TRBJ1-5, the CDR3 gives the full variable domain: DAMVIQNPRYQVTQFGKPVTLSCSQTLNHNVMYWYQQKSSQAPKLLFHYYDKDFNNEADTPDNFQSRRPNTSFCFLDIRSPGLGDTAMYLCATSRDQWRGRHFGDGTRLSIL.

The chain couples TRBV6-1 to TRBJ1-2, with D possibly being TRBD1 (6 bases). Per germline, CDR1 MNHNS and CDR2 SASEGT. The CDR3 loop spans 15 amino acids. Deletions cut 6 bases from V and 3 bases from J, with 17 bases between. CDR3 nucleotides: TGTGCCAGCAGAGCAGGAACAGGGTCTTACTATGGCTACACCTTC. Translating it yields CASRAGTGSYYGYTF.

Notes on this clone: Other DNA sequences of this sample code for an identical CDR3. CDR3 nucleotides: TGCAGTGTGGGGACAGACTACGAGCAGTACTTC. Amino acid sequence: CSVGTDYEQYF. This chain links TRBV20-1 with TRBJ2-7; TRBD1 matches 7 bases. V lost 7 bases to trimming and J lost 3 bases; unmatched junction nucleotides: 3. Germline values: CDR1 DFQATT, CDR2 SNEGSKA (reference sequence). There are 11 residues in the CDR3.

In this sample, this clone turned up a few times. V gene TRBV28 combines with J gene TRBJ2-7; 11 bases map to TRBD2. CDR1 and CDR2 (germline): MDHEN, SYDVKM. Unmatched junction bases numbered 7, after V lost 5 bases and J lost 7 bases. The CDR3 loop spans 14 amino acids. The CDR3 nucleotides read TGTGCCAGCAGTCCGCGCCGACTAGCGGGAGAGCAGTACTTC. Translation gives CASSPRRLAGEQYF.

The CDR3 spells CASSARGQGATPNYGYTF. CDR3 nucleotide sequence: TGTGCCAGCAGTGCGCGGGGACAGGGGGCTACCCCTAACTATGGCTACACCTTC. V usage is TRBV6-1 and J usage is TRBJ1-2; 12 bases agree with TRBD1. Germline-derived CDR1 and CDR2 are MNHNS and SASEGT. V dropped 4 bases and J dropped 0; count of bases not matched to a gene: 9. The CDR3 spans 18 residues.

V gene TRBV28 combines with J gene TRBJ2-3; D might be TRBD2 (6 bases). The germline CDR1 and CDR2 sequences are MDHEN and SYDVKM. V shed 4 bases and J shed 1 base, with 12 bases lying between them. This CDR3 is 15 amino acids long. The CDR3 reads CASSYGSGGTDTQYF. The CDR3 DNA sequence: TGTGCCAGCAGTTACGGGAGTGGAGGCACAGATACGCAGTATTTT.

This sequence joins TRBV7-2 and TRBJ1-3, with no clear D. The germline V gene has CDR1 SGHTA and CDR2 FQGNSA. Trimming shortened V by 5 bases and J by 0 bases, and 8 bases separated the two germline ends. This CDR3 spans 14 amino acids. The CDR3 loop reads CASSLQYSGNTIYF. CDR3 nucleotide sequence: TGTGCCAGCAGCCTACAGTACTCTGGAAACACCATATATTTT.

The J gene is TRBJ2-7, the V gene TRBV5-1; 9 bases align to TRBD2. CDR3 length: 17 residues. V shed 0 bases, J shed 6 bases, and the junction held 13 bases outside the gene matches. Per the germline V gene, CDR1 is SGHRS and CDR2 is YFSETQ. CDR3 protein: CASSLAGIAGAAGEQYF. CDR3 nucleotide sequence: TGCGCCAGCAGCTTGGCCGGGATAGCGGGAGCCGCCGGCGAGCAGTACTTC. Filled out from reference TRBV5-1 and TRBJ2-7, the complete variable domain reads KAGVTQTPRYLIKTRGQQVTLSCSPISGHRSVSWYQQTPGQGLQFLFEYFSETQRNKGNFPGRFSGRQFSNSRSEMNVSTLELGDSALYLCASSLAGIAGAAGEQYFGPGTRLTVT.

Notes on this clone: Other DNA sequences in this sample translate to the same CDR3. J is TRBJ1-4 and V is TRBV21-1; no DNA check was done on the table's D call, TRBD1. TRBV21-1 is given as a pseudogene. CDR3 length: 14 residues. The CDR3 DNA reads as TGTGCCAGCAGCTCCCGACAGGGCCATGAAAAACTGTTTTTT. As protein: CASSSRQGHEKLFF.

V is TRBV5-6 and J is TRBJ2-2, with 8 bases lining up with TRBD2. The V gene's germline CDR1 is SGHDT and CDR2 YYEEEE. V was pared by 6 bases and J by 3 bases, with 7 bases of the junction left unmatched. There are 15 residues in the CDR3. CDR3 protein: CASIPRGGHTGELFF. CDR3 DNA sequence: TGTGCCAGCATCCCCCGGGGGGGTCACACCGGGGAGCTGTTTTTT.

The V call is TRBV7-3, the J call TRBJ1-1; possible D gene TRBD1, 6 bases. V lost 5 bases and J 0 bases, leaving 16 bases between the germline ends. The CDR3 runs to 16 residues. Germline V gene data show CDR1 as SGHTA and CDR2 as FQGTGA. The CDR3 region is CASSPGGAGMNTEAFF. The CDR3 DNA reads as TGTGCCAGCAGCCCCGGGGGGGCAGGGATGAACACTGAAGCTTTCTTT.

The V gene is TRBV19, the J gene TRBJ1-5, with D perhaps TRBD1 (6 bases). Trimming left V 5 bases short and J 1 base short, with 15 bases between. CDR1 and CDR2 from the germline V gene are LNHDA and SQIVND (reference sequence). CDR3 length: 16 residues. The CDR3 sequence is CASSLRTGTSNQPQHF. DNA of the CDR3: TGTGCCAGTAGTCTCCGAACAGGGACGAGCAATCAGCCCCAGCATTTT.

V usage is TRBV9 and J usage is TRBJ2-2; TRBD2 agrees at 8 bases. The CDR3 totals 15 residues. V trimming: 4 bases; J trimming: 10 bases; junction bases outside the gene matches: 12. Germline V gives CDR1 SGDLS, CDR2 YYNGEE. The CDR3 nucleotides are TGTGCCAGCAGCCCCCAAGCGGGGGTCACCCCGGAGCTGTTTTTT. Its protein is CASSPQAGVTPELFF.

This rearrangement joins TRBV15 to TRBJ2-7; the D gene is possibly TRBD1 (5 bases). The CDR3 is 15 residues long. Between the trimmed V and J ends, which lost 0 bases and 4 bases, there was a span of 13 bases. Germline V gives CDR1 LNHNV, CDR2 YYDKDF (reference sequence). CDR3 region: CATSRDRVLNYEQYF. The CDR3 DNA is TGTGCCACCAGCAGAGACAGGGTTCTCAATTACGAGCAGTACTTC. Looking up the rest from reference TRBV15 and TRBJ2-7 gives the full variable domain: DAMVIQNPRYQVTQFGKPVTLSCSQTLNHNVMYWYQQKSSQAPKLLFHYYDKDFNNEADTPDNFQSRRPNTSFCFLDIRSPGLGDTAMYLCATSRDRVLNYEQYFGPGTRLTVT.

Concerning this clone itself: One end of the junction varies from germline; a read error may be responsible. The genes are TRBV2 and TRBJ2-1; perhaps TRBD2 as D (6 bases). The CDR3 is 17 residues long. Germline V gene lookup returns CDR1 SNHLY and CDR2 FYNNEI. This CDR3 reads CASSERGGGMTYSEQFF. In nucleotides, the CDR3 is TGTGCCAGCAGTGAACGAGGTGGCGGGATGACCTACAGTGAGCAGTTCTTC.

This chain uses TRBV2 with TRBJ2-7, with TRBD1 matching over 9 bases. This CDR3 comprises 14 residues. V was pared by 6 bases and J by 1 base, with 4 bases of the junction left unmatched. From germline, CDR1 is SNHLY and CDR2 FYNNEI. CDR3 protein: CASRQTGGSYEQYF. CDR3 nucleotides: TGTGCCAGCAGACAGACAGGGGGATCCTACGAGCAGTACTTC.

The chain carries TRBV27 and TRBJ2-1; D is perhaps TRBD2 (6 bases). Trimming left V 4 bases short and J 0 bases short, with 10 bases between. CDR3 size: 15 residues. Germline loops: CDR1 MNHEY, CDR2 SMNVEV (reference sequence). The chain's CDR3 is CASSSGLPSYNEQFF. The CDR3 region has the DNA TGTGCCAGCAGTTCGGGACTGCCCTCCTACAATGAGCAGTTCTTC.

The rearrangement links TRBV11-3 to TRBJ2-3, with TRBD1 matching over 8 bases. With 5 bases clipped from V and 5 bases from J, the junction kept 3 bases outside the gene matches. This CDR3 spans 13 amino acids. Germline V gene sequence: CDR1 SGHNT, CDR2 YENEEA. CDR3 amino acids: CASSPGTGDTQYF. The DNA for the CDR3 is TGTGCCAGCAGCCCCGGGACAGGAGATACGCAGTATTTT. Combining the CDR3 with reference TRBV11-3 and TRBJ2-3 gives the whole variable domain EAGVVQSPRYKIIEKKQPVAFWCNPISGHNTLYWYLQNLGQGPELLIRYENEEAVDDSQLPKDRFSAERLKGVDSTLKIQPAELGDSAVYLCASSPGTGDTQYFGPGTRLTVL.

The chain links TRBV10-1 to TRBJ2-5; 9 bases align to TRBD1. V was pared by 6 bases and J by 1 base, with 6 bases of the junction left unmatched. CDR1 is WNHNN and CDR2 is SYGVQD in the germline V gene (reference sequence). The CDR3 is 15 residues long. Here the CDR3 reads CASRAYRGLQETQYF. CDR3 DNA: TGCGCCAGCAGGGCCTACAGGGGGCTCCAAGAGACCCAGTACTTC.

The rearrangement joins TRBV7-9 to TRBJ2-3; 11 bases fit TRBD2. The CDR3 covers 14 residues. Germline CDR1 and CDR2: SEHNR and FQNEAQ (reference sequence). V lost 4 bases and J lost 9; bases outside the gene matches: 6. CDR3 DNA: TGTGCCAGCAGCTCAACTAGCGGGAGCGGGACGCAGTATTTT. The encoded protein is CASSSTSGSGTQYF. Combining the CDR3 with reference TRBV7-9 and TRBJ2-3 gives the whole variable domain DTGVSQNPRHKITKRGQNVTFRCDPISEHNRLYWYRQTLGQGPEFLTYFQNEAQLEKSRLLSDRFSAERPKGSFSTLEIQRTEQGDSAMYLCASSSTSGSGTQYFGPGTRLTVL.

This clone occurred a few times. The chain has TRBV5-4 and TRBJ2-3; 9 bases align to TRBD1. CDR1 and CDR2 (germline): SGHNT, YYREEE (reference sequence). Trimming took 4 bases from V and 2 from J; bases not matched to a gene: 8. CDR3 length equals 16 residues. The CDR3 loop is CASSHPGTGITDTQYF. The CDR3 DNA follows: TGTGCCAGCAGCCATCCCGGGACAGGGATCACAGATACGCAGTATTTT.

This clone was counted once. The rearrangement joins TRBV19 to TRBJ1-5; 10 bases align to TRBD1. CDR1 is LNHDA and CDR2 is SQIVND in the germline V gene (reference sequence). There are 15 residues in the CDR3. With 4 bases clipped from V and 5 bases from J, the junction kept 5 bases outside the gene matches. CDR3 residues: CASSTRTGGYQPQHF. The CDR3, as DNA: TGTGCCAGTAGTACCCGGACAGGGGGATATCAGCCCCAGCATTTT.

V usage is TRBV11-3 and J usage is TRBJ2-1; D remains unclear. This CDR3 contains 14 residues. Germline CDR1 and CDR2: SGHNT and YENEEA. With 1 base removed from V and 4 bases from J, the gap between germline ends came to 8 bases. The CDR3 reads CASSLAAVYNEQFF. For the CDR3, the DNA is TGTGCCAGCAGCTTAGCTGCGGTATACAATGAGCAGTTCTTC.

This sequence joins TRBV5-1 and TRBJ1-1; 10 positions agree with TRBD1. Germline CDR1 and CDR2: SGHRS and YFSETQ. The CDR3 extends over 16 amino acids. Losses at the gene ends were 4 bases for V and 5 bases for J; bases not matched to a gene: 11. The CDR3 DNA is TGCGCCAGCAGCCTCCGGGGGGACAGGGGTCGAACTGAAGCTTTCTTT. This translates into CASSLRGDRGRTEAFF.

The chain couples TRBV6-5 to TRBJ1-2; D possibly corresponds to TRBD1 (6 bases). CDR3 size: 14 residues. V lost 3 bases, J lost 8 bases, and 16 bases lay in between. Germline V gene sequence: CDR1 MNHEY, CDR2 SVGAGI. The CDR3 nucleotides are TGTGCCAGCAGTTATTACTCGGCAGGGGTCGGCTACACCTTC. Amino acids: CASSYYSAGVGYTF.